The 32 T cell receptor beta chains listed next were all sequenced from one sample in a study of blood T cell repertoires in COVID-19. Using immunoSEQ multiplex PCR, the repertoire was profiled, and TCRdb retains in-frame clones only, with some absent. The table includes 260,000 or so clones, 65% to 85% detected once. The sample comprised peripheral blood. The receptors come from a man older than 75 with acute or convalescent COVID-19.

The V and J genes are TRBV27 and TRBJ1-5; D unclear. The germline gives CDR1 MNHEY, CDR2 SMNVEV (reference sequence). The CDR3 spans 16 residues. V lost 6 bases and J lost 5, with 20 bases in between. The CDR3 region has the DNA TGTGCCAGCAGCCCCGACTACAAGCCCCGCCATCAGCCCCAGCATTTT. Its protein product is CASSPDYKPRHQPQHF.

The chain has TRBV7-2 and TRBJ1-5; 9 nucleotides agree with TRBD1. This CDR3 spans 16 amino acids. The V gene end was trimmed by 7 bases and the J gene end by 5 bases; junction bases not matched to a gene: 12. Looked up from germline, CDR1 is SGHTA and CDR2 is FQGNSA. CDR3 nucleotides: TGTGCCAGCACCCCCGACGCGGGACAGGGATATCAGCCCCAGCATTTT. Its translation: CASTPDAGQGYQPQHF. Full variable domain (missing parts from reference TRBV7-2 and TRBJ1-5): GAGVSQSPSNKVTEKGKDVELRCDPISGHTALYWYRQSLGQGLEFLIYFQGNSAPDKSGLPSDRFSAERTGGSVSTLTIQRTQQEDSAVYLCASTPDAGQGYQPQHFGDGTRLSIL.

This clone was seen a single time. The rearrangement uses TRBV5-6 and TRBJ1-5, with 8 bases that match TRBD1. Germline trimming cut 0 bases from V and 4 bases from J; bases unmatched to any gene: 3. The CDR3 spans 15 residues. Germline CDR1 is SGHDT and CDR2 is YYEEEE. CDR3: CASSLGTGKNQPQHF. The CDR3 region has the DNA TGTGCCAGCAGCTTGGGGACAGGGAAGAATCAGCCCCAGCATTTT.

The rearrangement uses TRBV19 and TRBJ2-3, with TRBD2 matching over 16 bases. Trimming cost V 5 bases and J 0 bases; bases outside gene matches: 8. The CDR3 loop spans 19 amino acids. The germline V gene has CDR1 LNHDA and CDR2 SQIVND (reference sequence). CDR3 sequence: CASSPSGLAGGTSTDTQYF. CDR3 nucleotide sequence: TGTGCCAGTAGTCCATCGGGACTAGCGGGGGGGACCAGCACAGATACGCAGTATTTT.

The chain recombines TRBV6-5 with TRBJ2-2, with 10 bases aligning to TRBD1. V gave up 4 bases and J gave up 14 bases; unmatched junction bases: 4. The CDR3 length is 12 residues. CDR1 and CDR2 (germline): MNHEY, SVGAGI. The CDR3: CASSFRQGALFF. CDR3 nucleotides: TGTGCCAGCAGTTTTCGACAGGGGGCTCTGTTTTTT.

For this clone: Compared with germline, one end of the junction differs, possibly owing to a read error. The CDR3 bases are TGTGCCAGCAGCTTAGGCGGCGGGAGCAGAGATACGCAGTATTTT. It encodes CASSLGGGSRDTQYF. The chain is built from TRBV7-2 and TRBJ2-3, with TRBD2 matching over 7 bases. The CDR3 runs to 15 residues. Germline V gives CDR1 SGHTA, CDR2 FQGNSA.

This chain joins TRBV28 and TRBJ1-2, with 7 nucleotides matching TRBD1. J lost 6 bases, V lost 7 bases, and 11 bases had no gene match. The V gene's germline CDR1 is MDHEN and CDR2 SYDVKM. The CDR3 contains 14 residues. CDR3 sequence reads: CASTPLGQFNGYTF. The CDR3 DNA reads TGTGCCAGCACCCCATTGGGACAGTTTAATGGCTACACCTTC.

The genes are TRBV5-1 and TRBJ2-1; 10 nucleotides agree with TRBD2. The CDR3 has 16 residues. V lost 2 bases and J lost 13; bases outside the gene matches: 15. In germline, CDR1 is SGHRS, CDR2 YFSETQ. Written as DNA, the CDR3 is TGCGCCAGCAGCTTTTTTCCGAGCGGGGGGGCTACTCCTCAGTTCTTC. Its protein product is CASSFFPSGGATPQFF.

The table lists this clone with a few counts. This chain joins TRBV25-1 and TRBJ2-3; D perhaps matches TRBD1 (5 bases). The CDR3 loop spans 12 amino acids. Germline assignment: CDR1 MGHDK and CDR2 SYGVNS. Trimming took off 5 bases at V and 6 bases at J, with 9 bases between the two ends. In DNA form, the CDR3 reads TGTGCCAGCAGTCGAAGGGGCGATACGCAGTATTTT. Its translation: CASSRRGDTQYF.

This clone appeared a few times. The chain has TRBV3-1 (or the pseudogene TRBV3-2) and TRBJ1-6; TRBD1 aligns across 7 bases. Germline CDR1 reads LGHDT; CDR2 reads YNNKEL (reference sequence). The CDR3 runs 15 residues. The V gene end was trimmed by 2 bases and the J gene end by 6 bases; junction bases not matched to a gene: 4. CDR3 coding DNA: TGTGCCAGCAGCCAAAGGGACAGTGGTAATTCACCCCTCCACTTT. Its translation is CASSQRDSGNSPLHF.

This clone has a handful of counts. The chain uses TRBV7-8 and TRBJ2-3; 10 bases agree with TRBD2. The length of the CDR3 is 20 residues. Losses at the gene ends were 1 base for V and 0 bases for J; bases not matched to a gene: 13. The V gene's germline CDR1 is SGHVS and CDR2 FQNEAQ. This CDR3 is CASSLEVLAGVETSTDTQYF. CDR3 nucleotides: TGTGCCAGCAGCTTAGAGGTTCTAGCGGGAGTGGAGACTAGCACAGATACGCAGTATTTT. Combining the CDR3 with reference TRBV7-8 and TRBJ2-3 gives the whole variable domain GAGVSQSPRYKVAKRGQDVALRCDPISGHVSLFWYQQALGQGPEFLTYFQNEAQLDKSGLPSDRFFAERPEGSVSTLKIQRTQQEDSAVYLCASSLEVLAGVETSTDTQYFGPGTRLTVL.

The J gene is TRBJ1-1, the V gene TRBV6-1, with D possibly matching TRBD1 (6 bases). The CDR3 length is 14 residues. The V gene lost 2 bases and the J gene lost 0 bases, with 7 bases spanning the gap. Germline CDR1 and CDR2: MNHNS and SASEGT. CDR3 nucleotides: TGTGCCAGCAGTGAACAGGGGATGAACACTGAAGCTTTCTTT. Translated: CASSEQGMNTEAFF.

The J gene is TRBJ2-2, the V gene TRBV19; 11 positions agree with TRBD1. The CDR3 sequence is 15 residues long. Trimming at V came to 5 bases and at J to 6 bases, leaving 5 bases not matched to a gene. The germline V gene encodes CDR1 LNHDA and CDR2 SQIVND (reference sequence). CDR3 bases: TGTGCCAGTAGTTCGGACAGGGGGCGGGCCGGGGAGCTGTTTTTT. The encoded protein is CASSSDRGRAGELFF. Filled out from reference TRBV19 and TRBJ2-2, the complete variable domain reads DGGITQSPKYLFRKEGQNVTLSCEQNLNHDAMYWYRQDPGQGLRLIYYSQIVNDFQKGDIAEGYSVSREKKESFPLTVTSAQKNPTAFYLCASSSDRGRAGELFFGEGSRLTVL.

The chain uses TRBV5-8 and TRBJ1-6; D is perhaps TRBD1 (5 bases). Germline-derived CDR1 and CDR2 are SGHTS and YDEGEE. Trimming took 6 bases from V and 4 from J, leaving 14 bases between them. The CDR3 consists of 15 residues. The CDR3: CASNQGRLYNSPLHF. CDR3 sequence (DNA): TGTGCCAGCAACCAGGGCCGTTTGTATAATTCACCCCTCCACTTT.

The rearrangement links TRBV25-1 to TRBJ2-7; TRBD1 might be the D (6 bases). The CDR3 runs 13 residues. CDR1 and CDR2 from the germline V gene are MGHDK and SYGVNS. Between the trimmed V and J ends, which lost 6 bases and 2 bases, there was a span of 11 bases. The CDR3 coding sequence is TGTGCCAGCAGCCCGAGGGACACCTACGAGCAGTACTTC. Translated: CASSPRDTYEQYF.

V usage is TRBV6-5 and J usage is TRBJ1-1, with 8 bases lining up with TRBD1. Trimming took 6 bases from V and 2 from J; bases not matched to a gene: 5. The CDR3 extends over 14 amino acids. Germline V gene sequence: CDR1 MNHEY, CDR2 SVGAGI. The CDR3 DNA is TGTGCCAGCAGGACAGGGGCGGGAAACACTGAAGCTTTCTTT. Amino acid sequence: CASRTGAGNTEAFF.

The rearrangement uses TRBV18 and TRBJ2-1, with 14 nucleotides matching TRBD2. Looked up from germline, CDR1 is KGHSH and CDR2 is LQKENI. This CDR3 is built from 16 residues. Germline trimming cut 2 bases from V and 7 bases from J; bases unmatched to any gene: 4. The CDR3 DNA is TGTGCCAGCTCACCAGGACTAGCGGGAGGAGGTAATGAGCAGTTCTTC. Its translation is CASSPGLAGGGNEQFF.

The V and J genes are TRBV6-5 and TRBJ2-7; 10 nucleotides match TRBD1. From germline, CDR1 is MNHEY and CDR2 SVGAGI. V was clipped by 7 bases and J by 3 bases; unmatched bases: 6. This CDR3 has 14 residues. The CDR3 is CASKMTGGSYEQYF. The CDR3 DNA reads as TGTGCCAGCAAGATGACAGGGGGCAGCTACGAGCAGTACTTC.

CDR3 region: CASRTSGGWYEQFF. In DNA, the CDR3 is TGTGCCAGCAGAACTAGCGGAGGCTGGTATGAGCAGTTCTTC. The chain employs TRBV6-5 and TRBJ2-1, with 8 bases aligning to TRBD2. This CDR3 has 14 amino acids. Germline-derived CDR1 and CDR2 are MNHEY and SVGAGI. J lost 8 bases, V lost 6 bases, and 9 bases had no gene match.

This chain links TRBV5-1 with TRBJ2-7, with D maybe TRBD1 (5 bases). CDR3 length equals 13 residues. Germline V gives CDR1 SGHRS, CDR2 YFSETQ. Trimming took 4 bases from V and 2 from J, leaving 10 bases between them. This CDR3 is CASSPQTAYEQYF. As DNA, the CDR3 is TGCGCCAGCAGCCCTCAGACAGCCTACGAGCAGTACTTC.

The chain couples TRBV5-1 to TRBJ1-1, with D tentatively TRBD1 (6 bases). CDR1 SGHRS and CDR2 YFSETQ come from the germline V gene. This CDR3 comprises 14 residues. Trimming removed 3 bases at V and 5 bases at J, with 14 bases between. The CDR3 spells CASSSQGGRTEAFF. CDR3 sequence (DNA): TGCGCCAGCAGCTCGCAAGGGGGTAGAACTGAAGCTTTCTTT.

CDR3 DNA sequence: TGCAGCGCAAAAAGGGGGCACACTGAAGCTTTCTTT. Encoded protein: CSAKRGHTEAFF. This chain links TRBV29-1 with TRBJ1-1; TRBD1 aligns across 7 bases. There are 12 residues in the CDR3. Losses at the gene ends were 7 bases for V and 3 bases for J; bases not matched to a gene: 5. Germline V gives CDR1 SQVTM, CDR2 ANQGSEA.

The chain combines TRBV30 with TRBJ2-3; TRBD2 matches 15 bases. CDR3 length equals 15 residues. Per the germline V gene, CDR1 is GTSNPN and CDR2 is SVGIG (reference sequence). After removal of 8 bases from V and 2 bases from J, the junction contained 5 bases not matched to a gene. The CDR3 region has the DNA TGTGCCAGAGGACTAGCGGGAGGGCCCACAGATACGCAGTATTTT. Encoded protein: CARGLAGGPTDTQYF.

The chain links TRBV5-1 to TRBJ1-1; D ambiguous. V lost 0 bases and J 0 bases, leaving 15 bases between the germline ends. Germline CDR1 SGHRS, CDR2 YFSETQ. The CDR3 has 17 amino acids. This chain's CDR3 is CASSLVAAPSMNTEAFF. CDR3 in DNA: TGCGCCAGCAGCTTGGTGGCGGCCCCGTCCATGAACACTGAAGCTTTCTTT. The whole variable domain, filled in from reference TRBV5-1 and TRBJ1-1, reads KAGVTQTPRYLIKTRGQQVTLSCSPISGHRSVSWYQQTPGQGLQFLFEYFSETQRNKGNFPGRFSGRQFSNSRSEMNVSTLELGDSALYLCASSLVAAPSMNTEAFFGQGTRLTVV.

The chain combines TRBV21-1 with TRBJ2-2; TRBD1 is the table's D call and was not checked against the DNA. TRBV21-1 is flagged as a pseudogene. The CDR3 sequence is 19 residues long. The CDR3 sequence is CASSQTSRASRLNTGELFF. The CDR3, as DNA: TGTGCCAGCAGTCAGACGAGCAGGGCAAGCCGTCTGAACACCGGGGAGCTGTTTTTT.

This CDR3 reads CASSFQGADTQYF. CDR3 sequence (DNA): TGTGCCAGCAGCTTTCAGGGGGCAGATACGCAGTATTTT. The V call is TRBV7-2, the J call TRBJ2-3; 7 bases are a match to TRBD1. The CDR3 loop spans 13 amino acids. Germline lookup yields CDR1 SGHTA and CDR2 FQGNSA. V lost 3 bases to trimming and J lost 4 bases; unmatched junction nucleotides: 1.

The chain carries TRBV2 and TRBJ2-1, with 8 positions matching TRBD1. Germline trimming cut 8 bases from V and 1 base from J; bases unmatched to any gene: 4. From germline, CDR1 is SNHLY and CDR2 FYNNEI. CDR3 length: 14 amino acids. The CDR3 nucleotides are TGTGCCAGCCTCGACAGGGGTTCCTACAATGAGCAGTTCTTC. As protein: CASLDRGSYNEQFF.

The V gene is TRBV19, the J gene TRBJ1-5; D remains ambiguous. Deletions cut 10 bases from V and 6 bases from J, with 13 bases between. Germline V gene sequence: CDR1 LNHDA, CDR2 SQIVND (reference sequence). This CDR3 has 12 amino acids. The CDR3: CATRAAGQPQHF. Written as DNA, the CDR3 is TGTGCCACCCGAGCAGCAGGTCAGCCCCAGCATTTT.

V gene TRBV3-1 (or the pseudogene TRBV3-2) combines with J gene TRBJ2-1; tentative D call: TRBD2 (6 bases). Trimming left V 2 bases short and J 16 bases short, with 21 bases between. CDR3 length: 14 amino acids. Germline V gene data show CDR1 as LGHDT and CDR2 as YNNKEL (reference sequence). The CDR3 spells CASSQLGGISSAFF. DNA for the CDR3: TGTGCCAGCAGCCAACTAGGCGGGATTTCTTCGGCCTTCTTC.

The chain recombines TRBV6-5 with TRBJ2-3; 8 nucleotides align to TRBD2. Germline CDR1 is MNHEY and CDR2 is SVGAGI. Unmatched junction bases numbered 6, after V lost 6 bases and J lost 1 base. The CDR3 length is 15 residues. The CDR3 protein is CASSNSGARTDTQYF. The CDR3 DNA follows: TGTGCCAGCAGCAATAGCGGGGCTCGCACAGATACGCAGTATTTT.

This chain connects TRBV14 to TRBJ2-3; a possible D gene is TRBD2 (6 bases). CDR3 length: 13 amino acids. Germline V gives CDR1 SGHDN, CDR2 FVKESK. The V end was cut by 3 bases, the J end by 9 bases, with 13 bases between. The CDR3 nucleotides are TGTGCCAGCAGCCAGTTTTTGGGAGGCACGCAGTATTTT. It translates to CASSQFLGGTQYF.

The rearrangement links TRBV5-1 to TRBJ2-3; D might be TRBD2 (6 bases). V was clipped by 0 bases and J by 6 bases, with 11 bases between them. This CDR3 spans 14 amino acids. Looked up from germline, CDR1 is SGHRS and CDR2 is YFSETQ. In nucleotides, the CDR3 is TGCGCCAGCAGCTTGGAGGGCGGGGTGGATACGCAGTATTTT. This gives the protein CASSLEGGVDTQYF.